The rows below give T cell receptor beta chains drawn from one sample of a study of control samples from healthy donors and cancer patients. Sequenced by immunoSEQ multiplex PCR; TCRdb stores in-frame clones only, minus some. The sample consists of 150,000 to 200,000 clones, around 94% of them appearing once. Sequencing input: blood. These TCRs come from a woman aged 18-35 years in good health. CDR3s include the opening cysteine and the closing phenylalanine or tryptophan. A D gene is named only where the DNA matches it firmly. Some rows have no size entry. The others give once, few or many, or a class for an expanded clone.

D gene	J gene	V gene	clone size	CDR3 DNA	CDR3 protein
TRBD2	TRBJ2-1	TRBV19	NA	TGTGCCAGCCAGCGGGGGATTTACAATGAGCAGTTCTTC	CASQRGIYNEQFF
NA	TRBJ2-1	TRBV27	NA	TGTGCCAGCAAAAGGGCTAGCTCCTACAATGAGCAGTTCTTC	CASKRASSYNEQFF
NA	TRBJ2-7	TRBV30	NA	TGTGCCTGGAGTGTAGCGGTGATTTACGAGCAGTACTTC	CAWSVAVIYEQYF
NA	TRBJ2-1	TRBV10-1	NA	TGCGCCAGCAGTCGGTCGGGCTTACGAGAGCAGTTCTTC	CASSRSGLREQFF
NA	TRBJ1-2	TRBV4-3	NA	TGCGCCAGCAGCCAAGTTGTAGGGGGGCCTAACTATGGCTACACCTTC	CASSQVVGGPNYGYTF
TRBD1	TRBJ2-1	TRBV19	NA	TGTGCCAGTAGTATAGTTAGGGACAGGGGTTACAATGAGCAGTTCTTC	CASSIVRDRGYNEQFF
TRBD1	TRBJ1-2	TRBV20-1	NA	TGCAGTGCCGATGGACAGGGGCGCGACACCTTC	CSADGQGRDTF
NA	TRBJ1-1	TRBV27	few	TGTGCCAGCAGTTCCAGAAGGGTCGCTGAAGCTTTCTTT	CASSSRRVAEAFF
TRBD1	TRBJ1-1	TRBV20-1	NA	TGCAGTGCAAGTGGGACAGGGGACTATCCAGCTTTCTTT	CSASGTGDYPAFF
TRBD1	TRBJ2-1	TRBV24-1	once	TGTGCCACCAGTGATTTGAAGACAGGGCTTCGCTCCTACAATGAGCAGTTCTTC	CATSDLKTGLRSYNEQFF
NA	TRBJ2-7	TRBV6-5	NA	TGTGCCAGCAGCAACAGGGGCGGGAGCTACCACGAGCAGTACTTC	CASSNRGGSYHEQYF
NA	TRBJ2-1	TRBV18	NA	TGTGCCAGCTCAGCGGATCCAACCTACAATGAGCAGTTCTTC	CASSADPTYNEQFF
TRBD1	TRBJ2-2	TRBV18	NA	TGTGCCAGCTCACCACCGGGACAGGGTAAGGAGACCACCGGGGAGCTGTTTTTT	CASSPPGQGKETTGELFF
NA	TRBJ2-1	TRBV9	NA	TGTGCCAGCAGCCCTTACCAGAACTCCTACAATGAGCAGTTCTTC	CASSPYQNSYNEQFF
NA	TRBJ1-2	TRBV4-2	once	TGTGCCAGCAGCCGAGGACAGCTCTATGGCTACACCTTC	CASSRGQLYGYTF